This is a list of T cell receptor beta chains from one sample in a study of shared clonotypes between healthy human individuals. Libraries were prepared by immunoSEQ multiplex PCR; TCRdb keeps only in-frame clonotypes and omits some of them. Counted here are over a million clones, less than 99% occurring once; the ten biggest clones make up about 0.35%. Sequencing was performed on naive CD4+ T cells sorted from blood. These receptors originate from a man between 25 and 39 years old in good health. Both conserved end residues are part of each CDR3. Fields, in order: V gene, CDR3 length, clone size, CDR3 protein. Not every row has a clone size; where given, it reads once, few, many or a size class.

V gene: TRBV27
CDR3 length: 14
clone size: .
CDR3 protein: CASSLSPLLDEQYF

V gene: TRBV5-4
CDR3 length: 14
clone size: .
CDR3 protein: CASSPPTQGNEQFF

V gene: TRBV7-9
CDR3 length: 12
clone size: .
CDR3 protein: CASSEGQTGAFF

V gene: TRBV27
CDR3 length: 13
clone size: .
CDR3 protein: CASSLIGAYEQYF

V gene: TRBV11-2
CDR3 length: 19
clone size: .
CDR3 protein: CASSLISMTRGYGANVLTF

V gene: TRBV6-1
CDR3 length: 16
clone size: .
CDR3 protein: CASSAPPGMGQDTQYF

V gene: TRBV7-2
CDR3 length: 13
clone size: .
CDR3 protein: CASRRDSPDTQYF

V gene: TRBV28
CDR3 length: 17
clone size: .
CDR3 protein: CASSLLSQTLAKNIQYF

V gene: TRBV30
CDR3 length: 15
clone size: .
CDR3 protein: CAWSVLGLNTGELFF

V gene: TRBV7-9
CDR3 length: 14
clone size: .
CDR3 protein: CASSFHRGSTEAFF

V gene: TRBV11-2
CDR3 length: 16
clone size: .
CDR3 protein: CASSREGLAGSYEQYF

V gene: TRBV5-1
CDR3 length: 15
clone size: .
CDR3 protein: CASSLQGFTGTEAFF

V gene: TRBV6-1
CDR3 length: 16
clone size: .
CDR3 protein: CASSEGVLHSGNTIYF

V gene: TRBV2
CDR3 length: 15
clone size: .
CDR3 protein: CASIRDRGHREKLFF

V gene: TRBV5-4
CDR3 length: 14
clone size: .
CDR3 protein: CASSGPGWTGELFF

V gene: TRBV5-3
CDR3 length: 14
clone size: .
CDR3 protein: CARSLGGCNYGYTF

V gene: TRBV9
CDR3 length: 16
clone size: .
CDR3 protein: CASSTSGGRAAETQYF

V gene: TRBV7-2
CDR3 length: 14
clone size: once
CDR3 protein: CASSLDLQVDTQYF

V gene: TRBV2
CDR3 length: 13
clone size: .
CDR3 protein: CASKNKSNQPQHF

V gene: TRBV30
CDR3 length: 14
clone size: .
CDR3 protein: CAWSASTVTGELFF

V gene: TRBV6-1
CDR3 length: 14
clone size: .
CDR3 protein: CASRRVQGYNEQFF

V gene: TRBV5-5
CDR3 length: 8
clone size: .
CDR3 protein: CASPIQHF